This entry lists 2 T cell receptor beta chains sequenced from one sample in a study of early T cells in non-severe SARS-CoV-2 infection (TCRdb year 2021). Preparation of the library involved 5' RACE. The data were produced on a NextSeq 500. TCRdb trimmed the raw reads at Q25, called clones with MiXCR and kept productive beta chains. When rows share a CDR3 protein, they turn into one entry using the most common DNA and genes. The sample table lists 26,000 or so distinct CDR3 sequences, roughly 5.3% of them with a count of one. The ten largest clonotypes hold 3% to 4.5% of the sample. The source material was whole blood. The receptors shown here come from an adult who was a healthcare worker with PCR-confirmed SARS-CoV-2 infection or an uninfected control (not recorded which).

This clonotype has at least ten counts. This sequence joins TRBV29-1 and TRBJ2-3, with D perhaps TRBD2 (7 bases). Germline values: CDR1 SQVTM, CDR2 ANQGSEA. CDR3 size: 14 residues. Here the CDR3 DNA reads TGCACCTTCAACGGGGGGCCAGTTTCAGATACGCAGTATTTT. This codes for CTFNGGPVSDTQYF.

This clonotype occurred many times. The chain recombines TRBV6-6 with TRBJ2-1, with D perhaps TRBD2 (5 bases). V shed 6 bases and J shed 3 bases, with 15 bases lying between them. Germline V gene sequence: CDR1 MNHNY, CDR2 SVGAGI (reference sequence). The CDR3 is 15 amino acids. Written as DNA, the CDR3 is TGTGCCAGCAGCACCGGAGGCGCGGGCTACAATGAGCAGTTCTTC. Its protein product is CASSTGGAGYNEQFF.